This entry features one T cell receptor (beta chain) sequence. The CDR3 runs to 12 residues. Germline V gene lookup returns CDR1 SQVTM and CDR2 ANQGSEA. The V and J ends lost 3 bases and 6 bases respectively, with 12 bases between them. Authors' analysis steps: Using reference gene primer amplification, nucleated cell counts were estimated. Clones were sequenced by immunoSEQ multiplex PCR, and TCRdb holds only the in-frame ones, with some missing. V and J calls and clone size are copied from that table; D and trimming were computed from the DNA. This sample has a few hundred thousand clones, with roughly nine tenths found just once. This sample is drawn from a study of blood T cell repertoires in COVID-19. For the study at large: Sites in the United States, Italy and Spain provided acute and convalescent COVID-19 samples. The analysed material was cDNA or gDNA that came from T cells, B-cell-depleted T cells, or PBMCs.

This clonotype was sampled from a human donor in a cohort exposed to, infected with or recovered from COVID-19 (not recorded which). The donor label of this sample is uncertain. The chain is built from TRBV29-1 and TRBJ2-7; TRBD2 is a possible D gene (6 bases). The sample was PBMCs or T cells enriched from blood (not recorded which). The CDR3, as DNA: TGCAGCGTTGACGGCCTAGCGAGCGAGCAGTACTTC. Its translation is CSVDGLASEQYF.